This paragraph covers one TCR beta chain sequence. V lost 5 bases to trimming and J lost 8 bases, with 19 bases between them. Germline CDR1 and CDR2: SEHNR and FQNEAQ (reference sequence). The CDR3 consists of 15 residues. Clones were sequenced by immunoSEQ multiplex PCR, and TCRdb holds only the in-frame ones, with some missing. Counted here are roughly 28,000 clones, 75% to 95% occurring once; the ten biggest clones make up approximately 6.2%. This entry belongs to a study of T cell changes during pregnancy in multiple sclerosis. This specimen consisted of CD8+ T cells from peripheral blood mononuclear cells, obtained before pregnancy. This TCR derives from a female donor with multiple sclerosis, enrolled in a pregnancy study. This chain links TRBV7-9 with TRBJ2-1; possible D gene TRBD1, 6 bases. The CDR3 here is CASSSRTVEGDEQFF. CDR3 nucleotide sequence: TGTGCCAGCAGCAGTCGGACAGTCGAGGGGGATGAGCAGTTCTTC.